Given below is one T cell receptor beta chain in context. These data belong to a study of blood T cell repertoires in COVID-19. Study summary: The study drew acute and convalescent COVID-19 samples from the United States, Italy and Spain. The cDNA or gDNA used as material had been derived from T cells, B-cell-depleted T cells, or PBMCs.

Looked up from germline, CDR1 is SGHTA and CDR2 is FQGTGA. The CDR3 consists of 16 residues. V shed 2 bases, J shed 6 bases, and the junction held 5 bases outside the gene matches. How the authors handled the data: Estimation of nucleated cell counts was performed using reference gene primer amplification. TCRdb's copy holds only in-frame clones and misses some; the assay was immunoSEQ multiplex PCR. Clone size and the V and J calls come from that table; the DNA yielded D and trimming. The sample has fewer than 150,000 clones; approximately 87% are singletons. This rearrangement joins TRBV7-3 to TRBJ2-1, with TRBD2 matching over 12 bases. The receptor was derived from a middle-aged woman with acute or convalescent COVID-19. Sequencing used peripheral blood. The chain's CDR3 is CASSLWGTSGSNEQFF. The DNA of the CDR3 is TGTGCCAGCAGCTTATGGGGGACTAGCGGGTCCAATGAGCAGTTCTTC.